This T cell receptor beta chain was captured by sequencing in a study of human T cells and chemical hapten exposure. Study summary: Cases of alopecia areata, totalis or universalis occurred in a predominantly female patient group.

The V end was cut by 0 bases, the J end by 2 bases, with 10 bases between. Looked up from germline, CDR1 is LNHNV and CDR2 is YYDKDF (reference sequence). This CDR3 is 15 amino acids long. This clonotype has more than one count but fewer than ten. The time point here: pre-sensitization, week 0. The treatment is: therapeutic diphenylcyclopropenone sensitization with weekly scalp DPC. Donation of samples came from alopecia patients who were 18 to 70 years old and suitable for DPC. TCRdb reanalysed the RACE reads using MiXCR and keeps one entry per CDR3 protein. Of around 250,000 distinct CDR3 sequences in the sample, 7.5% to 10% were seen once.

This TCR was sampled from a woman aged 40-49 years with alopecia areata. Some clones in this sample may be carry-over from other donors' samples. J is TRBJ2-5 and V is TRBV15; D is unresolved. The material sequenced was whole blood, taken in connection with sensitization to the hapten diphenylcyclopropenone (DPC). The CDR3 sequence: CATSRDPQQQETQYF. In DNA form, the CDR3 reads TGTGCCACCAGCAGAGATCCCCAGCAGCAAGAGACCCAGTACTTC.